The next 19 T cell receptor beta chains were all read from a single sample in a study of blood T cell repertoires in COVID-19 (dated by TCRdb to between 2020 and 2021). Library method: the immunoSEQ multiplex PCR assay. In TCRdb, the immuneACCESS table is reduced to in-frame sequences with V and J assigned. These tables do not hold every clone; where another copy was compared, an unresolved V gene accounts for under half, and the others remain unexplained. The sample yields 45,000 to 70,000 clones; roughly 87% were counted once. The ten largest make up around 20% of the sample. Sequencing input: peripheral blood. The receptors stem from a woman aged 80 or over with COVID-19, enrolled during active disease.

The chain recombines TRBV7-9 with TRBJ2-7; 9 nucleotides align to TRBD1. The J segment lost 5 bases and the V segment lost 3 bases, leaving 8 bases of the junction unmatched. Germline V gives CDR1 SEHNR, CDR2 FQNEAQ (reference sequence). The CDR3 runs to 15 residues. This CDR3 reads CASSFHLDRGHEQYF. The CDR3 nucleotides read TGTGCCAGCAGCTTTCATTTGGACAGGGGCCACGAGCAGTACTTC.

The chain carries TRBV5-6 and TRBJ2-3, with TRBD1 matching over 9 bases. Unmatched junction bases numbered 1, after V lost 0 bases and J lost 2 bases. Germline V gives CDR1 SGHDT, CDR2 YYEEEE. The CDR3 is 15 residues long. The CDR3 nucleotides read TGTGCCAGCAGCTTGGGGACAGGGGTCACAGATACGCAGTATTTT. Translation gives CASSLGTGVTDTQYF.

The chain couples TRBV15 to TRBJ2-3; 9 positions agree with TRBD2. CDR3 size: 16 residues. V gave up 3 bases and J gave up 2 bases; unmatched junction bases: 6. Germline V CDR1 and CDR2: LNHNV, YYDKDF (reference sequence). The DNA for the CDR3 is TGTGCCACCAGCAGCTGGCGGGGGGGTACCACAGATACGCAGTATTTT. Translation gives CATSSWRGGTTDTQYF. Using reference TRBV15 and TRBJ2-3 for the parts outside the CDR3, the full variable domain is DAMVIQNPRYQVTQFGKPVTLSCSQTLNHNVMYWYQQKSSQAPKLLFHYYDKDFNNEADTPDNFQSRRPNTSFCFLDIRSPGLGDTAMYLCATSSWRGGTTDTQYFGPGTRLTVL.

This clone was recorded a few times. The gene calls are TRBV6-5 and TRBJ1-2; TRBD1 agrees at 10 bases. The CDR3 consists of 14 residues. Germline CDR1 reads MNHEY; CDR2 reads SVGAGI. Germline trimming cut 5 bases from V and 7 bases from J; bases unmatched to any gene: 7. The CDR3 coding sequence is TGTGCCAGCAGTCCTGACAGGGGGCTGGGTGGCTACACCTTC. Residues: CASSPDRGLGGYTF.

This clone has just a few counts. The chain uses TRBV9 and TRBJ1-2; the match to TRBD1 covers 8 bases. The V segment lost 0 bases and the J segment 6 bases; nucleotides outside the gene matches: 4. The CDR3 totals 14 residues. Germline V CDR1 and CDR2: SGDLS, YYNGEE. This CDR3 is CASSVAAQGDGYTF. CDR3 DNA: TGTGCCAGCAGCGTAGCTGCACAGGGGGATGGCTACACCTTC.

V and J are TRBV5-1 and TRBJ2-7, with 10 bases identical to TRBD1. Germline CDR1 SGHRS, CDR2 YFSETQ. The CDR3 contains 14 residues. The trim removed 6 bases at V and 5 bases at J, leaving 8 bases unmatched. In nucleotides, the CDR3 is TGCGCCAGCACCCGACAGGGGGCGTCCCACGAGCAGTACTTC. This codes for CASTRQGASHEQYF.

The chain has TRBV7-9 and TRBJ1-2, with 9 bases fitting TRBD1. This CDR3 contains 14 residues. Germline assignment: CDR1 SEHNR and CDR2 FQNEAQ (reference sequence). J gave up 8 bases and V 5 bases, and 9 bases lay outside the gene matches. CDR3 amino acids: CASSPQGARGGYTF. Here the CDR3 DNA reads TGTGCCAGCAGCCCACAGGGGGCGCGGGGCGGCTACACCTTC.

CDR3 nucleotide sequence: TGTGCCAGCAGTCCGACAGGGTCCAGGTACGAGCAGTACTTC. It yields the protein CASSPTGSRYEQYF. The chain combines TRBV6-2 or TRBV6-3 with TRBJ2-7; 7 bases match TRBD1. The V gene end was trimmed by 5 bases and the J gene end by 4 bases; junction bases not matched to a gene: 8. There are 14 residues in the CDR3. Germline V CDR1 and CDR2: MNHEY, SVGEGT.

The chain joins TRBV27 to TRBJ1-1; tentative D call: TRBD1 (6 bases). Trimming took 5 bases from V and 1 from J, leaving 20 bases between them. The CDR3 is 17 amino acids. Germline V CDR1 and CDR2: MNHEY, SMNVEV (reference sequence). The CDR3 here is CASSPSGGRVGNTEAFF. In DNA form, the CDR3 reads TGTGCCAGCAGTCCGAGCGGGGGGCGAGTGGGGAACACTGAAGCTTTCTTT.

The chain joins TRBV5-4 to TRBJ1-2; weak D call: TRBD1 (6 bases). Germline lookup yields CDR1 SGHNT and CDR2 YYREEE (reference sequence). There are 16 residues in the CDR3. V lost 0 bases, J lost 6 bases, and 18 bases lay in between. In nucleotides, the CDR3 is TGTGCCAGCAGCTTGGGCGGGTTGGTACAGGGTGATGGCTACACCTTC. It is translated as CASSLGGLVQGDGYTF.

V usage is TRBV6-5 and J usage is TRBJ1-6; D perhaps matches TRBD1 (6 bases). From germline, CDR1 is MNHEY and CDR2 SVGAGI. V was pared by 5 bases and J by 6 bases, with 8 bases between. The CDR3 is made up of 13 amino acids. The CDR3 loop reads CASSIQGNSPLHF. The CDR3 nucleotides are TGTGCCAGCAGTATACAGGGTAATTCACCCCTCCACTTT.

The chain joins TRBV19 to TRBJ1-2; 10 nucleotides agree with TRBD1. Germline values: CDR1 LNHDA, CDR2 SQIVND (reference sequence). Losses at the gene ends were 4 bases for V and 4 bases for J; bases not matched to a gene: 6. The CDR3 loop spans 15 amino acids. The CDR3 DNA is TGTGCCAGTAGTACCCCGACAGGGGGCCCCTATGGCTACACCTTC. It specifies CASSTPTGGPYGYTF.

A note on this clone: Compared with germline, one end of the junction differs, possibly owing to a read error. This chain connects TRBV12-3 or TRBV12-4 to TRBJ1-1; D unclear. This CDR3 has 13 residues. The CDR3 is CASSRVWNAEAFF. CDR3 coding DNA: TGTGCCAGCAGCCGGGTCTGGAACGCTGAAGCTTTCTTT.

This clone was found once. The J gene is TRBJ2-2, the V gene TRBV6-5; 8 bases are a match to TRBD2. The CDR3 length is 13 residues. The V segment lost 5 bases and the J segment 5 bases; nucleotides outside the gene matches: 1. CDR1 MNHEY and CDR2 SVGAGI come from the germline V gene. The CDR3 nucleotides read TGTGCCAGCAGTCGCGGGGGGACCGGGGAGCTGTTTTTT. It codes for CASSRGGTGELFF.

This chain uses TRBV15 with TRBJ2-7; D is possibly TRBD1 (5 bases). CDR3 length equals 14 residues. The V end was cut by 3 bases, the J end by 2 bases, with 11 bases between. The V gene's germline CDR1 is LNHNV and CDR2 YYDKDF (reference sequence). The CDR3 loop reads CATSRGRLTYEQYF. DNA of the CDR3: TGTGCCACCAGCAGGGGGCGTCTTACCTACGAGCAGTACTTC.

The chain is built from TRBV2 and TRBJ2-2; D is uncertain. V dropped 5 bases and J dropped 7 bases, with 5 bases sitting between them. CDR3 length equals 11 residues. CDR1 and CDR2 (germline): SNHLY, FYNNEI. CDR3 sequence reads: CASSLFGELFF. CDR3 nucleotide sequence: TGTGCCAGCAGTCTTTTCGGGGAGCTGTTTTTT.

J is TRBJ1-1 and V is TRBV20-1; D ambiguous. Germline CDR1 and CDR2: DFQATT and SNEGSKA (reference sequence). V was pared by 1 base and J by 5 bases, with 5 bases between. The CDR3 contains 11 residues. CDR3 protein: CSARGATEAFF. The CDR3 DNA reads as TGCAGTGCTAGAGGTGCGACTGAAGCTTTCTTT.

The chain links TRBV5-1 to TRBJ1-1, with D hard to call. Per germline, CDR1 SGHRS and CDR2 YFSETQ. The V end was cut by 8 bases, the J end by 3 bases, with 14 bases between. The CDR3 runs 13 residues. The CDR3 is CASVGSLDTEAFF. CDR3 coding DNA: TGCGCCAGTGTAGGATCTCTAGACACTGAAGCTTTCTTT.

The V call is TRBV11-2, the J call TRBJ1-1; 8 positions agree with TRBD1. CDR1 SGHAT and CDR2 FQNNGV come from the germline V gene. V was pared by 0 bases and J by 4 bases, with 4 bases of the junction left unmatched. The CDR3 has 15 amino acids. The CDR3, as DNA: TGTGCCAGCAGCTTAGAACAGGGGGGTGCCACTGAAGCTTTCTTT. Amino acids: CASSLEQGGATEAFF.